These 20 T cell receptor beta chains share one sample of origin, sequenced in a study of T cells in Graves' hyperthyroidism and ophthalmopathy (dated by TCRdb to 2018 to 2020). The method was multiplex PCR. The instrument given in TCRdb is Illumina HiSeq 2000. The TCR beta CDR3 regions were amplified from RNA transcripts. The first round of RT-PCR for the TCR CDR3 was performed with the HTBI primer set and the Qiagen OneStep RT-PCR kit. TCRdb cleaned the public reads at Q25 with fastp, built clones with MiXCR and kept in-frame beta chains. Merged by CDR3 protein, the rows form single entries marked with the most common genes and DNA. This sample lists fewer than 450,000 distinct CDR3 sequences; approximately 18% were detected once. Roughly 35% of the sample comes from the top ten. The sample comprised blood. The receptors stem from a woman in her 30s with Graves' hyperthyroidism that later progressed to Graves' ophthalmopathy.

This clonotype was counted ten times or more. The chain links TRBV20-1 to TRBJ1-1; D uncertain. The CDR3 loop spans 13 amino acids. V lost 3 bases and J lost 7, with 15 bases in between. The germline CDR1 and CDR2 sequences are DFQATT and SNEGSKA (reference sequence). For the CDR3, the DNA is TGCAGTGCTAGTGCCCCAAGGACGGGTGAAGCTTTCTTT. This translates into CSASAPRTGEAFF.

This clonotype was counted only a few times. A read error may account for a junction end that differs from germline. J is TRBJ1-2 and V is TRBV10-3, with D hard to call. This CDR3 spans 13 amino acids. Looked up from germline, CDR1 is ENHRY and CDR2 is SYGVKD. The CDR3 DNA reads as TGCGCCATCAGTGAACCGGCGTCTGGAGGCTACACCTTC. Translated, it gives CAISEPASGGYTF.

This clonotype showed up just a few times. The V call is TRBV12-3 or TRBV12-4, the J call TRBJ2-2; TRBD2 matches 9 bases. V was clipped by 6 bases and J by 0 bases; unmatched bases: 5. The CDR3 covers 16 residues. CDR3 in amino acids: CASSPLAGSNTGELFF. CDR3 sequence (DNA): TGTGCCAGCAGCCCTCTAGCGGGGTCGAACACCGGGGAGCTGTTTTTT.

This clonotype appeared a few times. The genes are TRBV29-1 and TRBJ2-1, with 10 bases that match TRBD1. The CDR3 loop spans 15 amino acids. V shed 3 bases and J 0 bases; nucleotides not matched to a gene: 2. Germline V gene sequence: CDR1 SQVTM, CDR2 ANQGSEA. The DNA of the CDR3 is TGCAGCGTTGAGGGGACAGGGGACTCCTACAATGAGCAGTTCTTC. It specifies CSVEGTGDSYNEQFF.

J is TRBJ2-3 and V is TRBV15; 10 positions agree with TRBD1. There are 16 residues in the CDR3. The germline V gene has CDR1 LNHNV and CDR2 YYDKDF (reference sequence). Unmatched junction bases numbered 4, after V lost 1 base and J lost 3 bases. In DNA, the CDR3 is TGTGCCACCAGCAGAGGACAGGGGGCGCAGACAGATACGCAGTATTTT. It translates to CATSRGQGAQTDTQYF.

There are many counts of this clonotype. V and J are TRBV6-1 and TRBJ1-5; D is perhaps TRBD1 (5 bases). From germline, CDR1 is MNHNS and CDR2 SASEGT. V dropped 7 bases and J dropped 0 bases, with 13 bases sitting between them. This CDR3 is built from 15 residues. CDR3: CASNEDNPSNQPQHF. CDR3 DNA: TGTGCCAGCAACGAGGACAACCCTAGCAATCAGCCCCAGCATTTT.

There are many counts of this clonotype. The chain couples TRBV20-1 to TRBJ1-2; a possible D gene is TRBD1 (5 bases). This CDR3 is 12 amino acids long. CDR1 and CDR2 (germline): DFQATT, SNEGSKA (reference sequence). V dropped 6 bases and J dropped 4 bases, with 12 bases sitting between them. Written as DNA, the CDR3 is TGCAGTGCCCTTCCGGACACCTATGGCTACACCTTC. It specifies CSALPDTYGYTF.

CDR3 amino acids: CSASLVTYEQYF. In DNA form, the CDR3 reads TGCAGTGCTAGTTTAGTAACCTACGAGCAGTACTTC. The V gene is TRBV20-1, the J gene TRBJ2-7; D is unresolved. The CDR3 runs 12 residues. Deletions cut 3 bases from V and 2 bases from J, with 8 bases between. The germline gives CDR1 DFQATT, CDR2 SNEGSKA (reference sequence).

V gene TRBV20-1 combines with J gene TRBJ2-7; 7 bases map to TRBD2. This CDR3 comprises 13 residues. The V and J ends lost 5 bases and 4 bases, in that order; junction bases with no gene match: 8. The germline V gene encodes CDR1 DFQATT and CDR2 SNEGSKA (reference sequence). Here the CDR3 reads CSAGRESVYEQYF. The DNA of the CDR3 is TGCAGTGCTGGGCGGGAGTCAGTTTACGAGCAGTACTTC.

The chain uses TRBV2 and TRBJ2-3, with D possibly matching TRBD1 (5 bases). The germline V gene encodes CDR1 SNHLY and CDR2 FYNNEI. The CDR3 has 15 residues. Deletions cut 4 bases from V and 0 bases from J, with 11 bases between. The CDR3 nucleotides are TGTGCCAGCAGTGGCAGGGATCCCAGCACAGATACGCAGTATTTT. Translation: CASSGRDPSTDTQYF.

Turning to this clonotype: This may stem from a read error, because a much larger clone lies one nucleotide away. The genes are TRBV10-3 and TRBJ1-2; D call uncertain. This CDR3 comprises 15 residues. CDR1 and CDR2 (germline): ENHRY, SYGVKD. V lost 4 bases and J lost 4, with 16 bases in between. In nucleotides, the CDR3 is TGTGCCATCAGTGTGTCGGGCTCCCGGGGCTATGGCTACACCTTC. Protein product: CAISVSGSRGYGYTF.

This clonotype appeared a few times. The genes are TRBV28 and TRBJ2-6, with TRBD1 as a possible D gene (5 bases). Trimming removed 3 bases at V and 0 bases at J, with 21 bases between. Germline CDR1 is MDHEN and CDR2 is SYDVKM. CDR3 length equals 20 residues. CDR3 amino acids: CASSLHLRTRAVSGANVLTF. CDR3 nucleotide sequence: TGTGCCAGCAGTTTGCACCTCCGGACACGAGCTGTCTCTGGGGCCAACGTCCTGACTTTC. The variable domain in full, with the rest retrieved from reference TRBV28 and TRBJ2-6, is DVKVTQSSRYLVKRTGEKVFLECVQDMDHENMFWYRQDPGLGLRLIYFSYDVKMKEKGDIPEGYSVSREKKERFSLILESASTNQTSMYLCASSLHLRTRAVSGANVLTFGAGSRLTVL.

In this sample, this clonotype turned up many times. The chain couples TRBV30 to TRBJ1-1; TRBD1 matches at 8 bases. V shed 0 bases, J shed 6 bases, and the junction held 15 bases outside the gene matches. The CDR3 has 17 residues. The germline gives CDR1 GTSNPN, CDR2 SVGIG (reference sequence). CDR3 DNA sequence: TGTGCCTGGAGTGTACCCGCGAGGACAGGGAGTAATCCTGAAGCTTTCTTT. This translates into CAWSVPARTGSNPEAFF.

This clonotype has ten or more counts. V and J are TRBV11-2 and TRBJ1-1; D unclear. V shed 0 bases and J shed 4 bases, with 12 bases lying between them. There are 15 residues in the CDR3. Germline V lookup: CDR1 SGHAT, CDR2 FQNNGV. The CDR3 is CASSLDIRVLTEAFF. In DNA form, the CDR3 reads TGTGCCAGCAGCTTAGATATTAGGGTTCTCACTGAAGCTTTCTTT.

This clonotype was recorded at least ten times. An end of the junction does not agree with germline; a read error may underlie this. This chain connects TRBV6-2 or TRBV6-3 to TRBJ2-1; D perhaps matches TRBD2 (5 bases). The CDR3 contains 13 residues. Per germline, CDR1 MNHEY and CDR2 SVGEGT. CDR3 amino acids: CASSPDSNNEQFF. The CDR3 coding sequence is TGTGCCAGCAGTCCGGACTCCAACAATGAGCAGTTCTTC.

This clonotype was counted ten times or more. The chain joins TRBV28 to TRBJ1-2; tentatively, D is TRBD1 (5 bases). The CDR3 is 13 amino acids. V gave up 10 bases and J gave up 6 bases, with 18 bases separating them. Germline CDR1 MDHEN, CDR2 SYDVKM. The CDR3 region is CATSPAGIDGYTF. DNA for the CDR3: TGTGCCACCTCCCCTGCAGGGATTGATGGCTACACCTTC.

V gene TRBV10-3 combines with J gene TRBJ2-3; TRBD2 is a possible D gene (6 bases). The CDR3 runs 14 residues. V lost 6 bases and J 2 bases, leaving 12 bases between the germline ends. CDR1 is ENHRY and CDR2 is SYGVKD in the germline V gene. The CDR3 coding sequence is TGTGCCATCAGCCATAGCGGCTACACAGATACGCAGTATTTT. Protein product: CAISHSGYTDTQYF.

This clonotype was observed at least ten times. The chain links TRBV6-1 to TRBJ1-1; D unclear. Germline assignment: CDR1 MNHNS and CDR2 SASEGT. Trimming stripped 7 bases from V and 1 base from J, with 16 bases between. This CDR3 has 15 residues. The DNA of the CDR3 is TGTGCCAGCACCGAGGTATTGGGTGGGAACACTGAAGCTTTCTTT. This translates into CASTEVLGGNTEAFF.

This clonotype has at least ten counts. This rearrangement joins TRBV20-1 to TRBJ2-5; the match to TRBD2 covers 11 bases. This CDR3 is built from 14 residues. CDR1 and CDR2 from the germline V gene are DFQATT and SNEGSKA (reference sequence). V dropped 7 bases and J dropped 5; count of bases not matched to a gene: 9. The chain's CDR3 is CSVLTSGNKETQYF. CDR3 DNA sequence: TGCAGTGTTTTGACTAGCGGGAACAAGGAGACCCAGTACTTC.

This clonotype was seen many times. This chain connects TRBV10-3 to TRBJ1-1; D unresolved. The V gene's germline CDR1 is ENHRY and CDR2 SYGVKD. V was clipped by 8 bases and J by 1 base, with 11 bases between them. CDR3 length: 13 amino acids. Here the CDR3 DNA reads TGTGCCATCTATGACCTAGGGAACACTGAAGCTTTCTTT. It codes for CAIYDLGNTEAFF.